This entry describes one T cell receptor (beta chain). These data are taken from a study of shared clonotypes between healthy human individuals. Clones were sequenced by immunoSEQ multiplex PCR, and TCRdb holds only the in-frame ones, with some missing. The table includes about half a million clones, 70% to 80% detected once. The CDR3 extends over 12 amino acids. V lost 7 bases, J lost 5 bases, and 6 bases stayed unmatched. From germline, CDR1 is SQVTM and CDR2 ANQGSEA. Sequencing was performed on PBMCs. The chain recombines TRBV29-1 with TRBJ2-5; 8 bases map to TRBD2. The sequence was collected from a woman in her thirties or forties in good health. Some clones in this sample may be carry-over from other donors' samples. CDR3 in DNA: TGCAGCGCCCTAGCGGGCCGGGAGACCCAGTACTTC. Translating gives CSALAGRETQYF. Full variable domain (outside the CDR3, taken from reference TRBV29-1 and TRBJ2-5): SAVISQKPSRDICQRGTSLTIQCQVDSQVTMMFWYRQQPGQSLTLIATANQGSEATYESGFVIDKFPISRPNLTFSTLTVSNMSPEDSSIYLCSALAGRETQYFGPGTRLLVL.